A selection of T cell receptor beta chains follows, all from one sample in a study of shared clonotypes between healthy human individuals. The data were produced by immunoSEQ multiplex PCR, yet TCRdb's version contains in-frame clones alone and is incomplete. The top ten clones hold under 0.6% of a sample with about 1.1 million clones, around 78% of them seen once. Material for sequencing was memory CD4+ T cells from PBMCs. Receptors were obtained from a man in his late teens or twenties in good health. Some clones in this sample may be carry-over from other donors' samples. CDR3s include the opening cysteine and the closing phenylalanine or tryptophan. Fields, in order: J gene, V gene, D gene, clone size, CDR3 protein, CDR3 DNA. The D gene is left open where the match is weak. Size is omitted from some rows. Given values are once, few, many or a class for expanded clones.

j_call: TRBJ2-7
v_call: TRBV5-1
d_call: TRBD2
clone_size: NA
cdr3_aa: CASATSGSIDEQYF
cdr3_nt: TGCGCCAGCGCAACTAGCGGGAGTATCGACGAGCAGTACTTC

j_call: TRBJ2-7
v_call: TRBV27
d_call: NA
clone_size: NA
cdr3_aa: CASSLSGGIYEQYF
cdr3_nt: TGTGCCAGCAGTTTATCTGGGGGCATCTACGAGCAGTACTTC

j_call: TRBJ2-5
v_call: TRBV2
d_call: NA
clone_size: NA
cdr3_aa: CASRPAPGETQYF
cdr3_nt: TGTGCCAGCAGACCCGCTCCCGGGGAGACCCAGTACTTC

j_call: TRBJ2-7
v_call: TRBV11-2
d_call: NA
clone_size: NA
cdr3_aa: CASSFREYDEQYF
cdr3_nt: TGTGCCAGCAGCTTTCGAGAATATGACGAGCAGTACTTC

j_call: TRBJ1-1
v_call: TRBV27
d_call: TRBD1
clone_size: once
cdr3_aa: CASSSSGGRTEAFF
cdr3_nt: TGTGCCAGCAGTTCATCAGGGGGCCGGACTGAAGCTTTCTTT

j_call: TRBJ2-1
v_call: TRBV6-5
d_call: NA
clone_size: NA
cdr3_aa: CASSVRISYEQFF
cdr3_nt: TGTGCCAGCAGTGTTCGGATCTCGTATGAGCAGTTCTTC

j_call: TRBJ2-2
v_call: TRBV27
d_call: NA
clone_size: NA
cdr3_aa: CASTLGVPGELFF
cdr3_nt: TGTGCCAGCACCTTAGGGGTGCCCGGGGAGCTGTTTTTT

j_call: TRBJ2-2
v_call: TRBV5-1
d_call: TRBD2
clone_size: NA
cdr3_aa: CASTLNPGGEYTGELFF
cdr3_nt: TGCGCCAGCACTCTTAACCCCGGGGGGGAGTACACCGGGGAGCTGTTTTTT

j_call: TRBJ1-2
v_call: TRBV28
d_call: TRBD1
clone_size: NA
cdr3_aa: CARALGTGGGYGYTF
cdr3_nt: TGTGCCAGAGCCCTCGGGACAGGGGGGGGTTATGGCTACACCTTC

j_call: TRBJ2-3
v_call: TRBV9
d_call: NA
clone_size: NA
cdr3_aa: CASSAGSRMDTQYF
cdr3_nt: TGTGCCAGCAGCGCGGGATCTAGGATGGATACGCAGTATTTT

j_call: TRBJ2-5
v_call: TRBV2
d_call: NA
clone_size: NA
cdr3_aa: CASTIQETQYF
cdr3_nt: TGTGCCAGCACGATCCAAGAGACCCAGTACTTC

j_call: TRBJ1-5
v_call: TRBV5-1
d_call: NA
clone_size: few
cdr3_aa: CASSLEGQWPQHF
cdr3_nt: TGCGCCAGCAGCTTAGAAGGGCAGTGGCCCCAGCATTTT

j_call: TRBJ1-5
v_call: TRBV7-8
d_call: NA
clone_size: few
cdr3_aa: CASSSWGDQPQHF
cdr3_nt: TGTGCCAGCAGCTCATGGGGGGATCAGCCCCAGCATTTT

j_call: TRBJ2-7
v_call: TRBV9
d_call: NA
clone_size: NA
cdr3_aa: CASSVAAGDYEQYF
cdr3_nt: TGTGCCAGCAGCGTAGCTGCAGGCGACTACGAGCAGTACTTC

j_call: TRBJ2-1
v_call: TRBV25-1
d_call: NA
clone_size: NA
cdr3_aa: CASSEQHNEQFF
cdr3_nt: TGTGCCAGCAGTGAGCAGCACAATGAGCAGTTCTTC

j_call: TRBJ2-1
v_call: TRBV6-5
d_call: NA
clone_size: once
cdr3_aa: CASSPPETGRDEQFF
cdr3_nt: TGTGCCAGCAGTCCACCCGAGACAGGGAGGGATGAGCAGTTCTTC

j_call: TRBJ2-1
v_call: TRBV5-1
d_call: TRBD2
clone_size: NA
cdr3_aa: CASSLARASGSRNEQFF
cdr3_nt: TGCGCCAGCAGCTTGGCTAGGGCTAGCGGGAGTCGAAATGAGCAGTTCTTC

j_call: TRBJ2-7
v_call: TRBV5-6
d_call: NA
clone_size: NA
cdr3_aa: CASSLRQGLSSYEQYF
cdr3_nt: TGTGCCAGCAGCTTGAGGCAGGGGCTTAGCTCCTACGAGCAGTACTTC

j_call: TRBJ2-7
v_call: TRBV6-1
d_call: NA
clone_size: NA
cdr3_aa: CASTKEDGPYEQYF
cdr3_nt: TGTGCCAGCACCAAAGAAGACGGCCCTTACGAGCAGTACTTC

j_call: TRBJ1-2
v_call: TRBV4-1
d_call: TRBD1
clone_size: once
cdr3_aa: CASSQATGQNYGYTF
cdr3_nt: TGCGCCAGCAGCCAAGCGACAGGGCAAAACTATGGCTACACCTTC

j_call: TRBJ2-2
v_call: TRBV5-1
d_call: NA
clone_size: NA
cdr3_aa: CASSLGPTNTGELFF
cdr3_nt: TGCGCCAGCAGCTTGGGACCCACGAACACCGGGGAGCTGTTTTTT

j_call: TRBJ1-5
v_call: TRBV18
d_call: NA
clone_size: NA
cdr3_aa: CASSPGVRAQPQHF
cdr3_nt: TGTGCCAGCTCTCCAGGGGTGCGGGCTCAGCCCCAGCATTTT

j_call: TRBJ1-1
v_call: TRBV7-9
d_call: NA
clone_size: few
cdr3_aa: CASSSGRAKEAFF
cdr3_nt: TGTGCCAGCAGCTCGGGCCGCGCTAAGGAAGCTTTCTTT

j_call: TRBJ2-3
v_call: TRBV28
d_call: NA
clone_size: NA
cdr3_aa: CASSSPGTGTDTQYF
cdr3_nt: TGTGCCAGCAGTTCTCCGGGGACCGGGACAGATACGCAGTATTTT

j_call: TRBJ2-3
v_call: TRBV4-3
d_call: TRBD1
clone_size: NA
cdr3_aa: CASSHQQGTTDTQYF
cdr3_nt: TGCGCCAGCAGCCACCAACAGGGGACCACAGATACGCAGTATTTT

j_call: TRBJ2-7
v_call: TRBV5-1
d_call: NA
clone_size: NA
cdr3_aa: CASSPRSVGSYEQYF
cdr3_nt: TGCGCCAGCAGCCCACGTTCGGTGGGGTCCTACGAGCAGTACTTC

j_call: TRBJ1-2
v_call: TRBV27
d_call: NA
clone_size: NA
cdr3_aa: CASSLAGAPGYGYTF
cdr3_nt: TGTGCCAGCAGTCTGGCAGGGGCCCCTGGCTATGGCTACACCTTC

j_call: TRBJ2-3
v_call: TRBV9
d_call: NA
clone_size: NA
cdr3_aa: CASRPEVTDTQYF
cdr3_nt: TGTGCCAGCAGACCAGAAGTGACAGATACGCAGTATTTT

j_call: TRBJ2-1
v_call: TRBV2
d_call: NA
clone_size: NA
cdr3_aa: CASSFGYEQFF
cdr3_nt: TGTGCCAGCAGTTTCGGCTATGAGCAGTTCTTC

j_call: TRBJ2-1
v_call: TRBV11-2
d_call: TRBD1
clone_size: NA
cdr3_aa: CASRGQVNEQFF
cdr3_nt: TGTGCCAGCCGCGGACAGGTCAATGAGCAGTTCTTC

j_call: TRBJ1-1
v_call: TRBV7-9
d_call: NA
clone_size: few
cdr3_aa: CASSLVEGYTEAFF
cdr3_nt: TGTGCCAGCAGCTTAGTCGAGGGTTACACTGAAGCTTTCTTT

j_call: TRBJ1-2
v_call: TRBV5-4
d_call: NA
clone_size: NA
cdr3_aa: CASSQPGTPYTF
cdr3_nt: TGTGCCAGCAGCCAACCTGGGACACCCTACACCTTC

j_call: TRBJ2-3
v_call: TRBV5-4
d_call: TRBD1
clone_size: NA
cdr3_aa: CASSLGGTGGGDTQYF
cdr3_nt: TGTGCCAGCAGCTTGGGTGGGACAGGGGGCGGAGATACGCAGTATTTT